This T cell receptor beta chain appears in the sequencing data of a study of human T cells and chemical hapten exposure. In the study overall: Variability of per-sample TCR yields stemmed mainly from small differences in pooled library volume. Overall study findings and caveats: Sensitizing with DPC caused no change in TCRs above 1 in 1000 frequency.

In its sample, this clonotype was seen many times. Its antigen is undetermined. The time point is: healthy volunteer bleed at 2 weeks. Total RNA was isolated from whole blood that had not been fractionated. Individual cDNA molecules received unique molecular identifiers in the library. Per the original methods: Sample-level TCR yields exhibited a median of about 96,000, with a range of 23,224 to 690,600. TCRdb re-called the RACE reads with MiXCR, one entry per CDR3 protein. For this entry, the V and J calls and clone size follow TCRdb and not the study's own pipeline. The sample lists about 47,000 distinct CDR3 sequences; 4% to 4.5% were seen once. CDR1 GTSNPN and CDR2 SVGIG come from the germline V gene (reference sequence). The CDR3 extends over 13 amino acids. With 5 bases removed from V and 5 bases from J, the gap between germline ends came to 15 bases.

The clonotype comes from a human donor in good health. Some clones in this sample may be carry-over from other donors' samples. This chain links TRBV30 with TRBJ1-2; D gene ambiguous. The sample taken for sequencing was whole blood. CDR3 sequence reads: CAWSFFGMYGYTF. The CDR3, as DNA: TGTGCCTGGTCTTTCTTCGGGATGTATGGCTACACCTTC.